This TCR beta chain appears in the sequencing data of a study of control samples from healthy donors and cancer patients. J was trimmed by 5 bases and V by 5 bases; bases with no gene match: 4. The CDR3 has 13 residues. CDR1 SGHTA and CDR2 FQGNSA come from the germline V gene. TCRdb's table, derived via immunoSEQ multiplex PCR, lists solely in-frame clones and lacks some. Of 150,000 or so clones in the sample, approximately 92% are singletons; the top ten hold approximately 4%. This chain uses TRBV7-2 with TRBJ2-7; the match to TRBD1 covers 9 bases. This sequence originates from a woman aged 60-70 years in good health. Sequenced sample: blood. CDR3: CASSRGQGNEQYF. The CDR3 bases are TGTGCCAGCAGCAGAGGACAGGGGAACGAGCAGTACTTC.